This T cell receptor (beta chain) came from a study of long-term antiretroviral therapy in people with HIV. immunoSEQ v3.0 was run at survey level. Sequencing was directed toward 40,000-50,000 T-cell genomes in each sample. Sequenced by immunoSEQ multiplex PCR; TCRdb stores in-frame clones only, minus some. Of around 37,000 clones detected, over 75% appear once; the ten largest clones hold approximately 4.7%. Study-level results: Repertoires in HIV (unlike those of controls) had narrower CDR3 length ranges. Regardless of time point, clones expanded before ART dominated the repertoire. Adherence to ART, viral resistance and therapy changes lacked any data.

The CDR3 is made up of 12 amino acids. The germline gives CDR1 MNHEY, CDR2 SVGAGI. V lost 4 bases to trimming and J lost 6 bases, with 9 bases between them. Concerning this clone: Its specificity is not known.

This chain joins TRBV6-5 and TRBJ1-1; TRBD1 is a possible D gene (5 bases). The clonotype originates from a man between 18 and 35 years old with HIV. This material consisted of unsorted PBMCs, taken 3.3 years after starting antiretroviral therapy. CDR3 DNA sequence: TGTGCCAGCAGTTCCAGGGTCGCTGAAGCTTTCTTT. Translating it yields CASSSRVAEAFF.